Below are 20 T cell receptor beta chains sequenced from a single sample in a study of T cell responses to AZD1222 COVID-19 vaccine. Produced via immunoSEQ multiplex PCR; TCRdb's table is partial and in-frame only. The sample has under 200,000 clones; approximately 87% are singletons. Sequencing was performed on peripheral blood, taken 28 days after the second AZD1222 dose. These receptors all come from an adult who received the AZD1222 COVID-19 vaccine.

This clone was found a few times. The chain combines TRBV19 with TRBJ1-5, with D perhaps TRBD1 (5 bases). The V and J ends lost 5 bases and 4 bases respectively, with 12 bases between them. CDR3 length: 14 amino acids. The V gene's germline CDR1 is LNHDA and CDR2 SQIVND (reference sequence). This CDR3 is CASSRFTGNQPQHF. As DNA, the CDR3 is TGTGCCAGTAGTCGTTTCACAGGAAATCAGCCCCAGCATTTT.

The chain couples TRBV7-2 to TRBJ1-6, with TRBD1 identical over 7 bases. Germline V gene sequence: CDR1 SGHTA, CDR2 FQGNSA. This CDR3 has 14 residues. Trimming at V came to 5 bases and at J to 10 bases, leaving 8 bases not matched to a gene. For the CDR3, the DNA is TGTGCCAGCAGCCTACGGGACAGAGGGTCACCCCTCCACTTT. This sequence encodes CASSLRDRGSPLHF.

This chain connects TRBV27 to TRBJ2-7; 10 bases are a match to TRBD1. V gave up 0 bases and J gave up 1 base; unmatched junction bases: 3. The CDR3 runs to 16 residues. The germline CDR1 and CDR2 sequences are MNHEY and SMNVEV (reference sequence). CDR3 amino acids: CASSLSGTGVSYEQYF. The CDR3 DNA reads TGTGCCAGCAGTTTATCGGGGACAGGGGTATCCTACGAGCAGTACTTC.

The CDR3 protein is CASSVGYREAFF. The DNA of the CDR3 is TGTGCCAGCAGCGTCGGTTACCGGGAAGCTTTCTTT. The V call is TRBV9, the J call TRBJ1-1; no definite D call. CDR3 length: 12 amino acids. The V gene's germline CDR1 is SGDLS and CDR2 YYNGEE. The germline V and J ends were trimmed by 2 bases and 8 bases, with 10 bases remaining between them.

In DNA form, the CDR3 reads TGTGCCTGGAGTCATATGACAGGGGAATACGAGCAGTACTTC. This encodes CAWSHMTGEYEQYF. The chain has TRBV30 and TRBJ2-7; 8 bases agree with TRBD1. Trimming took 2 bases from V and 4 from J; bases not matched to a gene: 7. The CDR3 extends over 14 amino acids. Germline CDR1 GTSNPN, CDR2 SVGIG (reference sequence).

The sample holds a few counts of this clone. The chain joins TRBV11-2 to TRBJ1-2; D not resolved. The V and J ends lost 5 bases and 8 bases respectively, with 15 bases between them. CDR1 is SGHAT, CDR2 FQNNGV, per germline. This CDR3 is built from 13 residues. Written as DNA, the CDR3 is TGTGCCAGCAGCCAGGAGGGCATGGGAGGCTACACCTTC. It specifies CASSQEGMGGYTF.

This clone was recorded a few times. The chain is built from TRBV19 and TRBJ1-5; D is perhaps TRBD1 (5 bases). CDR1 is LNHDA and CDR2 is SQIVND in the germline V gene (reference sequence). Trimming shortened V by 6 bases and J by 3 bases, and 12 bases separated the two germline ends. CDR3 length: 14 amino acids. The CDR3 spells CASSTGTINQPQHF. CDR3 nucleotides: TGTGCCAGTAGCACCGGGACGATCAATCAGCCCCAGCATTTT. Filled out from reference TRBV19 and TRBJ1-5, the complete variable domain reads DGGITQSPKYLFRKEGQNVTLSCEQNLNHDAMYWYRQDPGQGLRLIYYSQIVNDFQKGDIAEGYSVSREKKESFPLTVTSAQKNPTAFYLCASSTGTINQPQHFGDGTRLSIL.

J is TRBJ1-2 and V is TRBV30, with D unresolved. CDR1 and CDR2 from the germline V gene are GTSNPN and SVGIG (reference sequence). The V and J ends lost 7 bases and 4 bases respectively, with 10 bases between them. The CDR3 is made up of 11 amino acids. The CDR3 reads CASSGGYGYTF. The CDR3 bases are TGTGCCTCCTCGGGTGGCTATGGCTACACCTTC.

The chain carries TRBV30 and TRBJ2-5, with 7 nucleotides matching TRBD2. CDR1 GTSNPN and CDR2 SVGIG come from the germline V gene (reference sequence). V shed 2 bases and J 1 base; nucleotides not matched to a gene: 1. CDR3 length: 13 residues. CDR3 region: CAWSSGVQETQYF. In DNA form, the CDR3 reads TGTGCCTGGAGTAGCGGGGTCCAAGAGACCCAGTACTTC.

J is TRBJ1-1 and V is TRBV12-3 or TRBV12-4; D perhaps matches TRBD1 (5 bases). V shed 3 bases and J shed 9 bases, with 14 bases lying between them. There are 13 residues in the CDR3. CDR3 DNA: TGTGCCAGCAGTTTGGGGCCGAAGAGCAAAGCTTTCTTT. As protein: CASSLGPKSKAFF.

The J gene is TRBJ2-7, the V gene TRBV20-1; 9 nucleotides match TRBD1. CDR3 size: 15 residues. Germline V gives CDR1 DFQATT, CDR2 SNEGSKA (reference sequence). After removal of 3 bases from V and 4 bases from J, the junction contained 10 bases not matched to a gene. The CDR3, as DNA: TGCAGTGCTAGTAGGGGACAGGGAGTTAGGTACGAGCAGTACTTC. Amino acids: CSASRGQGVRYEQYF.

The chain carries TRBV30 and TRBJ2-7, with D unclear. V lost 0 bases, J lost 5 bases, and 8 bases lay in between. The CDR3 totals 12 residues. Germline loops: CDR1 GTSNPN, CDR2 SVGIG (reference sequence). The chain's CDR3 is CAWSVWGNEQYF. The CDR3, as DNA: TGTGCCTGGAGTGTCTGGGGAAACGAGCAGTACTTC.

The chain links TRBV6-5 to TRBJ1-5, with D unclear. The CDR3 length is 15 residues. Per germline, CDR1 MNHEY and CDR2 SVGAGI. V lost 0 bases and J 7 bases, leaving 13 bases between the germline ends. The CDR3 here is CASSYSEEMGQPQHF. In DNA form, the CDR3 reads TGTGCCAGCAGTTACTCGGAAGAGATGGGACAGCCCCAGCATTTT.

J is TRBJ1-2 and V is TRBV7-3; 7 nucleotides match TRBD1. V lost 5 bases to trimming and J lost 4 bases; unmatched junction nucleotides: 4. The CDR3 spans 13 residues. Germline loops: CDR1 SGHTA, CDR2 FQGTGA. The CDR3 region is CASSPGQVYGYTF. CDR3 bases: TGTGCCAGCAGCCCAGGACAGGTCTATGGCTACACCTTC.

The J gene is TRBJ2-1, the V gene TRBV7-9; the D gene is possibly TRBD1 (6 bases). V was shortened by 5 bases and J by 5 bases, with 19 bases between the two germline ends. The CDR3 loop spans 16 amino acids. Germline V CDR1 and CDR2: SEHNR, FQNEAQ (reference sequence). The CDR3 loop reads CASSGRKDRPDNEQFF. CDR3 DNA: TGTGCCAGCAGCGGGAGAAAGGACAGACCGGACAATGAGCAGTTCTTC. Looking up the rest from reference TRBV7-9 and TRBJ2-1 gives the full variable domain: DTGVSQNPRHKITKRGQNVTFRCDPISEHNRLYWYRQTLGQGPEFLTYFQNEAQLEKSRLLSDRFSAERPKGSFSTLEIQRTEQGDSAMYLCASSGRKDRPDNEQFFGPGTRLTVL.

The V gene is TRBV7-2, the J gene TRBJ1-4; D ambiguous. The germline V gene encodes CDR1 SGHTA and CDR2 FQGNSA. Trimming took 2 bases from V and 5 from J, leaving 6 bases between them. The CDR3 is 13 residues long. CDR3 nucleotides: TGTGCCAGCAGCTTACTACGGAATGAAAAACTGTTTTTT. Translation: CASSLLRNEKLFF. Based on the CDR3 plus reference TRBV7-2 and TRBJ1-4, the full variable domain is GAGVSQSPSNKVTEKGKDVELRCDPISGHTALYWYRQSLGQGLEFLIYFQGNSAPDKSGLPSDRFSAERTGGSVSTLTIQRTQQEDSAVYLCASSLLRNEKLFFGSGTQLSVL.

The rearrangement uses TRBV25-1 and TRBJ2-7, with D possibly matching TRBD1 (6 bases). Per the germline V gene, CDR1 is MGHDK and CDR2 is SYGVNS. V was trimmed by 6 bases and J by 0 bases, leaving 18 bases between them. CDR3 length: 16 amino acids. In DNA, the CDR3 is TGTGCCAGCAGCCCCACTGGGACACCCGACTCCTACGAGCAGTACTTC. The encoded protein is CASSPTGTPDSYEQYF.

CDR3 protein: CASSFGLYNEQFF. Here the CDR3 DNA reads TGTGCCAGCAGCTTCGGCCTCTACAATGAGCAGTTCTTC. The chain carries TRBV7-2 and TRBJ2-1; D ambiguous. This CDR3 spans 13 amino acids. V lost 3 bases and J lost 3, with 6 bases in between. Germline V gene sequence: CDR1 SGHTA, CDR2 FQGNSA.

The rearrangement uses TRBV5-1 and TRBJ1-1, with D possibly being TRBD1 (6 bases). The length of the CDR3 is 14 residues. Trimming stripped 4 bases from V and 1 base from J, with 11 bases between. The V gene's germline CDR1 is SGHRS and CDR2 YFSETQ. This CDR3 reads CASSPSTGNTEAFF. CDR3 in DNA: TGCGCCAGCAGCCCATCGACAGGGAACACTGAAGCTTTCTTT.

The chain joins TRBV14 to TRBJ1-2; TRBD1 matches at 7 bases. The junction had 11 bases not matched to a gene; V was cut back by 2 bases and J by 5 bases. The germline CDR1 and CDR2 sequences are SGHDN and FVKESK. This CDR3 is 16 amino acids long. The CDR3 bases are TGTGCCAGCAGCCAACGGACAGGAGAGTACCTATATGGCTACACCTTC. This encodes CASSQRTGEYLYGYTF.